This T cell receptor (beta chain) was sequenced for a study of low-dose radiotherapy and immunotherapy resistance in tumors. Germline V gene sequence: CDR1 SQVTM, CDR2 ANQGSEA. This CDR3 has 13 amino acids. V lost 3 bases, J lost 1 base, and 9 bases lay in between. Donors were dosed with nivolumab and ipilimumab; they also received aspirin, low-dose cyclophosphamide and low-dose radiotherapy. Each eligible patient had an advanced solid tumor, and these tumors lacked tumor-infiltrating lymphocytes. Primers used for first-strand cDNA, a TRAV- and TRBV-specific set, covered both alpha and beta chains. The authors amplified TCRs for around 20 PCR cycles with a constant-region primer and a V-primer adapter. TCRdb fed the reads into MiXCR, producing one record per CDR3 protein. The sample has 6,700 or so distinct CDR3 sequences, under 75% seen once.

The receptor's source is a human donor with advanced metastatic prostate, ovarian, gallbladder or colorectal cancer (not recorded which). This table probably holds off-target reads from a library built for another chain. The chain employs TRBV29-1 and TRBJ2-5; D call uncertain. CDR3 amino acids: CSVEYSTQETQYF. CDR3 in DNA: TGCAGCGTTGAGTACAGTACCCAAGAGACCCAGTACTTC.